This T cell receptor (beta chain) comes out of a study of PD-1 blockade in classical Hodgkin lymphoma. Study-level information: Patients had nivolumab dosed at 3 mg/kg, delivered intravenously every 2 weeks.

Germline assignment: CDR1 MNHEY and CDR2 SVGAGI. V gave up 6 bases and J gave up 5 bases, with 11 bases separating them. The CDR3 spans 13 residues. Turning to this clone: The antigen remains undetermined.

Each patient experienced a relapse that followed autologous stem cell transplantation, and brentuximab vedotin exposure varied. Whole-study findings and limits: Newly diagnosed patients were said to have less baseline TCR diversity than healthy donors did. Possible causes of repertoire differences, disease activity or prior therapy, remain undefined. Prior to therapy, complete responders displayed diversity much like that of newly diagnosed patients.

Libraries were prepared by immunoSEQ multiplex PCR; TCRdb keeps only in-frame clonotypes and omits some of them. Of 95,000 to 100,000 clones detected, roughly 89% appear once; the ten largest clones hold under 8.5%. The receptor was derived from a human donor with classical Hodgkin lymphoma. The rearrangement joins TRBV6-5 to TRBJ1-5; D gene ambiguous. Sequenced here: peripheral blood mononuclear cells (PBMCs), sampled before the second cycle of nivolumab. The CDR3 nucleotides read TGTGCCAGCAGACCAAGGAGGGATCAGCCCCAGCATTTT. Amino acid sequence: CASRPRRDQPQHF.